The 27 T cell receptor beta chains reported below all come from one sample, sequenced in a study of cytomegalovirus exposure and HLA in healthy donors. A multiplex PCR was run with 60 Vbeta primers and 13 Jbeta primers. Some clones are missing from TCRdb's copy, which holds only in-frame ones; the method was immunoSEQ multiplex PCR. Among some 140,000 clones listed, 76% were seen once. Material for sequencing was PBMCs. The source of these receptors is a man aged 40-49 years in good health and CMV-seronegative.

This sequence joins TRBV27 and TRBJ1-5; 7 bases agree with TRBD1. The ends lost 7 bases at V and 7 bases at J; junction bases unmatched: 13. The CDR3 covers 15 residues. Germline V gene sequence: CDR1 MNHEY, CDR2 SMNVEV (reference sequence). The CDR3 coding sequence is TGTGCCAGCAAAAGGGGCGACAGGGCTTACCAGCCCCAGCATTTT. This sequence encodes CASKRGDRAYQPQHF.

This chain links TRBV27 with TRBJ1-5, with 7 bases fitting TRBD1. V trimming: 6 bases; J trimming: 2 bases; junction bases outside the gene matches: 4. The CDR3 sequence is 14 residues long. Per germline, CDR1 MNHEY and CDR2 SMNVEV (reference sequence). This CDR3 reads CASSPGQGNQPQHF. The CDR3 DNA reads TGTGCCAGCAGCCCCGGACAGGGCAATCAGCCCCAGCATTTT.

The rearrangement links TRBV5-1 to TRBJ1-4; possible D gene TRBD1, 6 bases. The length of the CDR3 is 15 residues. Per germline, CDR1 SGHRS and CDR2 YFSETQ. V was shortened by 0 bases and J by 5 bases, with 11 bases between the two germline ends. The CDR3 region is CASSLVGQNNEKLFF. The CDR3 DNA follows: TGCGCCAGCAGCTTGGTAGGACAGAACAATGAAAAACTGTTTTTT.

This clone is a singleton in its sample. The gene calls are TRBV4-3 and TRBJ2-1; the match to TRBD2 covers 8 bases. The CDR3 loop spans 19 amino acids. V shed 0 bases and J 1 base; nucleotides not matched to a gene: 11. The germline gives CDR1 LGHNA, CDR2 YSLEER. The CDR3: CASSQDRGLSGISYNEQFF. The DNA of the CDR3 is TGCGCCAGCAGCCAAGATCGGGGCCTTAGCGGGATATCCTACAATGAGCAGTTCTTC.

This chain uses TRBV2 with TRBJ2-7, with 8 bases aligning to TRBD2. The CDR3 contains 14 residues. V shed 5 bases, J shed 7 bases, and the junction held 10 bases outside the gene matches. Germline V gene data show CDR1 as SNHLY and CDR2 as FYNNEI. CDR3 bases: TGTGCCAGCAGTCGCGGGAGGCCCTTTTATGAGCAGTACTTC. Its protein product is CASSRGRPFYEQYF.

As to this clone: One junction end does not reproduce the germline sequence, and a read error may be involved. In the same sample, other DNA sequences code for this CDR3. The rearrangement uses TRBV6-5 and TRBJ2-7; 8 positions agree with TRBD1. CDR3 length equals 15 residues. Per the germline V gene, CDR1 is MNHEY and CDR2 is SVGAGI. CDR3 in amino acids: CASSYSGTGSYEQYF. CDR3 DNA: TGTGCCAGCAGTTACTCTGGGACAGGCTCCTACGAGCAGTATTTC.

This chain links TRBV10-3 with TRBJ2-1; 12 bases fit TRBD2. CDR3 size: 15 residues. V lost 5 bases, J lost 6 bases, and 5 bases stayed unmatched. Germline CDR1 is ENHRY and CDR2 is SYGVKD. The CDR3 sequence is CAISRTSGVRNEQFF. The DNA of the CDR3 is TGTGCCATCAGTAGGACTAGCGGGGTACGCAATGAGCAGTTCTTC.

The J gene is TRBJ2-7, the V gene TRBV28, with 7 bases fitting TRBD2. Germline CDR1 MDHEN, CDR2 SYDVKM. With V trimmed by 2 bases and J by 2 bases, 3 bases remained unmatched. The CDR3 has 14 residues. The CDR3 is CASSLAGVPYEQYF. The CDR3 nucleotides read TGTGCCAGCAGTTTAGCGGGAGTCCCCTACGAGCAGTACTTC. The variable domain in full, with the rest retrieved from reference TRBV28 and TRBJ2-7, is DVKVTQSSRYLVKRTGEKVFLECVQDMDHENMFWYRQDPGLGLRLIYFSYDVKMKEKGDIPEGYSVSREKKERFSLILESASTNQTSMYLCASSLAGVPYEQYFGPGTRLTVT.

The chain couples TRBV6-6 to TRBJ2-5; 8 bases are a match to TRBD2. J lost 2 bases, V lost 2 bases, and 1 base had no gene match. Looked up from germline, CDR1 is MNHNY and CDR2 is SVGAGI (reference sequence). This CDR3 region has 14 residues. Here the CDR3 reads CASSYGLAQETQYF. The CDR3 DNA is TGTGCCAGCAGTTACGGACTAGCTCAAGAGACCCAGTACTTC.

As DNA, the CDR3 is TGCGCCAGCAGCTCCCCTGAAGCCGGACAGGGGGCGTACGAGCAGTACTTC. This sequence encodes CASSSPEAGQGAYEQYF. V gene TRBV5-1 combines with J gene TRBJ2-7, with 11 nucleotides matching TRBD1. Per the germline V gene, CDR1 is SGHRS and CDR2 is YFSETQ. CDR3 size: 17 residues. The ends lost 3 bases at V and 4 bases at J; junction bases unmatched: 12.

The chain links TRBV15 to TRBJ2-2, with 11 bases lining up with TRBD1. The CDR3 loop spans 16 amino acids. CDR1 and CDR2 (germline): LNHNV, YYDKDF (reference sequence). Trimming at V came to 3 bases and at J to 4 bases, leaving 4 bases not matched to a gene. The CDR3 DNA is TGTGCCACCAGCAGGGGGACAGGGGGGGCCACCGGGGAGCTGTTTTTT. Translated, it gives CATSRGTGGATGELFF.

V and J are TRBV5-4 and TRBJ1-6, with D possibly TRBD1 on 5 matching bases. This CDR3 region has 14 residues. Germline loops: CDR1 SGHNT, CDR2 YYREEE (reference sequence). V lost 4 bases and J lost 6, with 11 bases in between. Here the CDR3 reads CASSLDRLNSPLHF. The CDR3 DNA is TGTGCCAGCAGCCTTGACAGACTTAATTCACCCCTCCACTTT.

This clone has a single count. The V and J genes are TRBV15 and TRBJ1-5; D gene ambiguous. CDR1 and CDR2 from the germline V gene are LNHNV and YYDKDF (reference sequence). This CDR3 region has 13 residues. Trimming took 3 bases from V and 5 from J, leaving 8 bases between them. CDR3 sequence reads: CATSSWRDQPQHF. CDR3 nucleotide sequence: TGTGCCACCAGCAGCTGGCGGGATCAGCCCCAGCATTTT.

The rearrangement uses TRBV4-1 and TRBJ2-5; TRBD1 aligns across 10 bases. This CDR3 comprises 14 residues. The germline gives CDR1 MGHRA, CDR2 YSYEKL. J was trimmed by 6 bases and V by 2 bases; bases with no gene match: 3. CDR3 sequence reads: CASSQRDRGQTQYF. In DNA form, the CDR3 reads TGCGCCAGCAGCCAACGGGACAGGGGTCAGACCCAGTACTTC.

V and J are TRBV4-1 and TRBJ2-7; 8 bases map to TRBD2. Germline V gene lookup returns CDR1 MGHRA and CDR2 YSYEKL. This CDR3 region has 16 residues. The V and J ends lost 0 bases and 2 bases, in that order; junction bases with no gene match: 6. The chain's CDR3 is CASSQDFGTSPYEQYF. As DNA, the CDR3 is TGCGCCAGCAGCCAAGACTTTGGGACTAGTCCCTACGAGCAGTACTTC.

CDR3 nucleotide sequence: TGTGCCAGCAGCTTAAGTTACTCCCCAGATACGCAGTATTTT. Encoded protein: CASSLSYSPDTQYF. The rearrangement links TRBV7-9 to TRBJ2-3; D unresolved. V lost 2 bases to trimming and J lost 4 bases, with 10 bases between them. Germline values: CDR1 SEHNR, CDR2 FQNEAQ (reference sequence). The CDR3 spans 14 residues. The variable domain in full, completed from reference TRBV7-9 and TRBJ2-3, reads DTGVSQNPRHKITKRGQNVTFRCDPISEHNRLYWYRQTLGQGPEFLTYFQNEAQLEKSRLLSDRFSAERPKGSFSTLEIQRTEQGDSAMYLCASSLSYSPDTQYFGPGTRLTVL.

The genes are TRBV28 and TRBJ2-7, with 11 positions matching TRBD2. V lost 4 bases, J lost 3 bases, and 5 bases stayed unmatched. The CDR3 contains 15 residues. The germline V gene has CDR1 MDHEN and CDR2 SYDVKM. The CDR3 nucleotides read TGTGCCAGCAGTTACGGGACTAGCGGAATCTACGAGCAGTACTTC. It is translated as CASSYGTSGIYEQYF.

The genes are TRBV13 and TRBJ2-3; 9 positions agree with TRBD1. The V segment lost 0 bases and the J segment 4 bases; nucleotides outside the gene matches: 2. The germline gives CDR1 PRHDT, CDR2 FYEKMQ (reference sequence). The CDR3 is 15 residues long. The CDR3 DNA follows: TGTGCCAGCAGCTTAGGGGGACAGGGAGCAGATACGCAGTATTTT. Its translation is CASSLGGQGADTQYF.

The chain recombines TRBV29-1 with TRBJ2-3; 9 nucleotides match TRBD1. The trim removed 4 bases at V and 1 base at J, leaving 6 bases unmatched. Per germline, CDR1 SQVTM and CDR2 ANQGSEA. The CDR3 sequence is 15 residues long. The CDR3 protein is CSVGLQGAGTDTQYF. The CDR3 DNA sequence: TGCAGCGTTGGACTACAGGGGGCTGGCACAGATACGCAGTATTTT.

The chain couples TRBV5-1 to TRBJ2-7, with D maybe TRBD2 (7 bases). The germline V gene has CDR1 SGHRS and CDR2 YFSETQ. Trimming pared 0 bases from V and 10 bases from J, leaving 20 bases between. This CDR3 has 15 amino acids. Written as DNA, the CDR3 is TGCGCCAGCAGCTTGGTGGCGGGGGCGTCCTCAGGACAGTACTTC. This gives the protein CASSLVAGASSGQYF.

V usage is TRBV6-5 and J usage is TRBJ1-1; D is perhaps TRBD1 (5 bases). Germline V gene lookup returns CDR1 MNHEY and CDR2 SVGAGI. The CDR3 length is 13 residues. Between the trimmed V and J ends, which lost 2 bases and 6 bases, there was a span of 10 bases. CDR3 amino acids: CASSYDGAAEAFF. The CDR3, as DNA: TGTGCCAGCAGTTACGATGGGGCGGCTGAAGCTTTCTTT.

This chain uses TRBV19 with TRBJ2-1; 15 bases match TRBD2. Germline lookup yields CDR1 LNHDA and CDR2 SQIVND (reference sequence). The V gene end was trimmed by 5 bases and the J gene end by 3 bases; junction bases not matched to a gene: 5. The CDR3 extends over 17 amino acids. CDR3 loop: CASSSGLAGGFYNEQFF. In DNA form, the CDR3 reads TGTGCCAGTAGTTCGGGACTAGCGGGAGGTTTCTACAATGAGCAGTTCTTC. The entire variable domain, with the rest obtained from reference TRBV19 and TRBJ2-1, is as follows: DGGITQSPKYLFRKEGQNVTLSCEQNLNHDAMYWYRQDPGQGLRLIYYSQIVNDFQKGDIAEGYSVSREKKESFPLTVTSAQKNPTAFYLCASSSGLAGGFYNEQFFGPGTRLTVL.

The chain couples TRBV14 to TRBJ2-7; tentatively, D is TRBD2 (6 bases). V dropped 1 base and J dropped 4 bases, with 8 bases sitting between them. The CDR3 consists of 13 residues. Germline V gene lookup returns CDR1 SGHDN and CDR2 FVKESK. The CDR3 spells CASSQGRGYEQYF. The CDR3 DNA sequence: TGTGCCAGCAGCCAAGGGCGGGGTTACGAGCAGTACTTC. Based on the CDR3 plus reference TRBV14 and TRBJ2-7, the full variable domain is EAGVTQFPSHSVIEKGQTVTLRCDPISGHDNLYWYRRVMGKEIKFLLHFVKESKQDESGMPNNRFLAERTGGTYSTLKVQPAELEDSGVYFCASSQGRGYEQYFGPGTRLTVT.

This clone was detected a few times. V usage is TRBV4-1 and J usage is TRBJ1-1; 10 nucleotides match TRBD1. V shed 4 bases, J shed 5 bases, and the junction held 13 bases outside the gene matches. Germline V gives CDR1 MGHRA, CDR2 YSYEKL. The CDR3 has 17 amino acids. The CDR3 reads CASSPLGGGTGDTEAFF. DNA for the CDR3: TGCGCCAGCAGCCCATTGGGGGGTGGGACAGGGGATACTGAAGCTTTCTTT.

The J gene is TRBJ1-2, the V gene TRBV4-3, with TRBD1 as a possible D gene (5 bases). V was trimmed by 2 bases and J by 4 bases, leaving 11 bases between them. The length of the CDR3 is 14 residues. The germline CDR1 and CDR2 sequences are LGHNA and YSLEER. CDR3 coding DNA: TGCGCCAGCAGCCAAATAACAGGATTCTATGGCTACACCTTC. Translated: CASSQITGFYGYTF.

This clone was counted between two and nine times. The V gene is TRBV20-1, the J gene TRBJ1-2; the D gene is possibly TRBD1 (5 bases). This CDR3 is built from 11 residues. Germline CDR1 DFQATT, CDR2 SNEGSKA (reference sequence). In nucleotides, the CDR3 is TGCACGTCGGGCAGGACATATGGCTACACCTTC. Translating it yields CTSGRTYGYTF.

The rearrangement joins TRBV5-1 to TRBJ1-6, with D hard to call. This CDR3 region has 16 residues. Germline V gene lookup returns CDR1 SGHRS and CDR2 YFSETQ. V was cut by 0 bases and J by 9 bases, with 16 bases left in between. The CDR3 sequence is CASSLAETAGSSPLHF. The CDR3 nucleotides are TGCGCCAGCAGCTTGGCCGAAACAGCGGGGAGTTCACCCCTCCACTTT.